These T cell receptor beta chains were read from a single sample in a study of CD8+ T cells in alopecia areata. Here immunoSEQ multiplex PCR was the method, and the copy in TCRdb shows in-frame clones only, minus some. Of 150,000 to 200,000 clones in the sample, 60% were seen once. Sequenced here: CD4+ T cells sorted from blood, sampled at week 24, from a patient treated with tofacitinib. The source of these receptors is a human donor with alopecia areata. Both conserved end residues are part of each CDR3. A D gene is named only where the DNA matches it firmly. Expanded clones get a size class; other rows say once, few or many, or leave the size out.

>-|TRBV29-1|-|TRBJ1-2
TGCAGCGTTGGATCCGGGGCGCATGGCTACACCTTC
CSVGSGAHGYTF
>-|TRBV29-1|-|TRBJ2-7
TGCAGCGTTGCCAGGGGGGACGAGCAGTACTTC
CSVARGDEQYF
>-|TRBV9|-|TRBJ2-6
TGTGCCAGCAGCATGTACGGGGCCAACGTCCTGACTTTC
CASSMYGANVLTF
>-|TRBV15|TRBD2|TRBJ2-1
TGTGCCACCAGCAGGCGGGGGGGCGGAGAGCAGTTCTTC
CATSRRGGGEQFF
>few|TRBV28|TRBD2|TRBJ2-3
TGTGCCAGCACCCGAACCTCACTAGCGGATACGCAGTATTTT
CASTRTSLADTQYF
>-|TRBV6-1|-|TRBJ1-2
TGTGCCAGCATAGAGGACCCCGTACTCAGGTGGGGCTACACCTTC
CASIEDPVLRWGYTF
>few|TRBV19|-|TRBJ1-4
TGTGCCAGTAGTATTTCTGGGGGTTCAACAACTAATGAAAAACTGTTTTTT
CASSISGGSTTNEKLFF
>-|TRBV25-1|-|TRBJ2-1
TGTGCCAGCAGTGGGGGGCAGGGAATGAACAATGAGCAGTTCTTC
CASSGGQGMNNEQFF
>-|TRBV29-1|TRBD1|TRBJ2-3
TGCAGCGTTGAAGATCGGCAGGGGGATAGCACAGATACGCAGTATTTT
CSVEDRQGDSTDTQYF
>few|TRBV6-1|-|TRBJ1-6
TGTGCCAGCAGTGAAAGGGGGAGAAATTCACCCCTCCACTTT
CASSERGRNSPLHF
>-|TRBV14|-|TRBJ1-2
TGTGCCAGCAGCCGTTGGGAGGGGAATGGCTACACCTTC
CASSRWEGNGYTF
>-|TRBV9|TRBD2|TRBJ2-1
TGTGCCAGCAGCGTAGATTCGGGACTAAGGGCGCAGTTCTTC
CASSVDSGLRAQFF
>few|TRBV29-1|TRBD1|TRBJ2-3
TGCAGCGTTAACAGGGGGTTAAAAGATACGCAGTATTTT
CSVNRGLKDTQYF
>-|TRBV30|TRBD1|TRBJ2-3
TGTGCCTGGAGTCCCGGACAGGGGATAAGAGATACGCAGTATTTT
CAWSPGQGIRDTQYF
>few|TRBV5-6|-|TRBJ2-6
TGTGCCAGCAGCTTACGACAAAACTCTGGGGCCAACGTCCTGACTTTC
CASSLRQNSGANVLTF
>-|TRBV25-1|-|TRBJ1-5
TGTGCCAGCAGTGTGAGTGGCGGCAATCAGCCCCAGCATTTT
CASSVSGGNQPQHF